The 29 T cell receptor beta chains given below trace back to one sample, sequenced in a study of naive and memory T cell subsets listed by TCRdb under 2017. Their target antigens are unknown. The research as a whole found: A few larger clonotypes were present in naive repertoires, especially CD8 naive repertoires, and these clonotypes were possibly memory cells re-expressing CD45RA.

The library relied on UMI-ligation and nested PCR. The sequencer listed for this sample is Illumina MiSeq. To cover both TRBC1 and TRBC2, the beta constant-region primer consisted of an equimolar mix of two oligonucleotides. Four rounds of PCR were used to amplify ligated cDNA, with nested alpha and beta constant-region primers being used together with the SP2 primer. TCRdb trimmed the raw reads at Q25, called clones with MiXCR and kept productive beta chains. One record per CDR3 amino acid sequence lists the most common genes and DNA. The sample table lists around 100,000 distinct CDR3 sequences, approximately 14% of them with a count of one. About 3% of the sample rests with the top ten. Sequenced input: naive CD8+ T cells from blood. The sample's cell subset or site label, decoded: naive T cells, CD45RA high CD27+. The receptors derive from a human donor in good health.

CDR3 sequence (DNA): TGTGCCAGCAGCCAAGATCTGGGCAGGCGATACTATGGCTACACCTTC. Encoded protein: CASSQDLGRRYYGYTF. This chain connects TRBV3-1 to TRBJ1-2; D uncertain. This CDR3 comprises 16 residues. CDR1 is LGHDT and CDR2 is YNNKEL in the germline V gene (reference sequence). Trimming pared 0 bases from V and 3 bases from J, leaving 14 bases between.

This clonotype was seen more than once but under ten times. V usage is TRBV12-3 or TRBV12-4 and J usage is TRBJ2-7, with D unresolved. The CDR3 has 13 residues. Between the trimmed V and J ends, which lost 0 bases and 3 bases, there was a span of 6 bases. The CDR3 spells CASSLATSYEQYF. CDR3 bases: TGTGCCAGCAGTTTAGCGACCAGCTACGAGCAGTACTTC.

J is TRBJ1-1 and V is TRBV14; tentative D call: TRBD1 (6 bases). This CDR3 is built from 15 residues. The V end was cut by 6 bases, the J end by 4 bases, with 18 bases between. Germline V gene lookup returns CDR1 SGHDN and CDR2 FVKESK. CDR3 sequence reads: CASRALQGSGTEAFF. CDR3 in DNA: TGTGCCAGCAGGGCCTTACAGGGTTCGGGCACTGAAGCTTTCTTT.

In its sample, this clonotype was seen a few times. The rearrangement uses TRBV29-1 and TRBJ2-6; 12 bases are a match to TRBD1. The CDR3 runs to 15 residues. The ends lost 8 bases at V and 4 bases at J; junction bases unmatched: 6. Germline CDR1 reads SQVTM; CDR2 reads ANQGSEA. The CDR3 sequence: CSIRDRGQGANVLTF. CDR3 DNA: TGCAGCATTCGGGACAGGGGGCAAGGGGCCAACGTCCTGACTTTC. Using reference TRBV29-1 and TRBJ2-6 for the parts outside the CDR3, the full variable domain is SAVISQKPSRDICQRGTSLTIQCQVDSQVTMMFWYRQQPGQSLTLIATANQGSEATYESGFVIDKFPISRPNLTFSTLTVSNMSPEDSSIYLCSIRDRGQGANVLTFGAGSRLTVL.

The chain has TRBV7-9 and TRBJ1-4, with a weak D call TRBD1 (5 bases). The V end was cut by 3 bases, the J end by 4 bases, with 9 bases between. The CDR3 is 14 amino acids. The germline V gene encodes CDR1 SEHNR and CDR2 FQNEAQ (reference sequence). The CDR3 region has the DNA TGTGCCAGCAGCTTTTGGGGGAATAATGAAAAACTGTTTTTT. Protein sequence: CASSFWGNNEKLFF. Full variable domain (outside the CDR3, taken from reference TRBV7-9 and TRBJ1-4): DTGVSQNPRHKITKRGQNVTFRCDPISEHNRLYWYRQTLGQGPEFLTYFQNEAQLEKSRLLSDRFSAERPKGSFSTLEIQRTEQGDSAMYLCASSFWGNNEKLFFGSGTQLSVL.

The CDR3 protein is CASSLEEGQPQHF. The CDR3 region has the DNA TGTGCCAGCAGTTTAGAGGAAGGTCAGCCCCAGCATTTT. This sequence joins TRBV28 and TRBJ1-5; D unresolved. V dropped 2 bases and J dropped 6 bases, with 8 bases sitting between them. The germline gives CDR1 MDHEN, CDR2 SYDVKM. The length of the CDR3 is 13 residues.

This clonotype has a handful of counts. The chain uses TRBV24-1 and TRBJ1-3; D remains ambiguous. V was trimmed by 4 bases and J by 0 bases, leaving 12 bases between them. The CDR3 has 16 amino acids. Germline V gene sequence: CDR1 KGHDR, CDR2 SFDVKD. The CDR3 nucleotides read TGTGCCACCAGTGAGGGTCCTCTAGCCTCTGGAAACACCATATATTTT. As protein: CATSEGPLASGNTIYF.

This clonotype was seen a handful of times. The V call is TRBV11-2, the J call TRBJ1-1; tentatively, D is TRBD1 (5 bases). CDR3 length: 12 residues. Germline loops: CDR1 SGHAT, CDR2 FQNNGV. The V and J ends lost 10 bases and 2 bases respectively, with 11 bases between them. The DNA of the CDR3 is TGTGCCACCATGGGGGAAAACACTGAAGCTTTCTTT. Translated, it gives CATMGENTEAFF.

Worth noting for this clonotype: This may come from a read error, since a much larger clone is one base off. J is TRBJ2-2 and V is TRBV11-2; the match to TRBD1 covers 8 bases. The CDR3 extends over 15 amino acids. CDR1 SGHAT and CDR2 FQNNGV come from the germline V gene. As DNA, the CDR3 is TGTGCCAGCAGCGGACAGGGTCGGAGCACCGGGGAGCAGTTTTTT. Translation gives CASSGQGRSTGEQFF.

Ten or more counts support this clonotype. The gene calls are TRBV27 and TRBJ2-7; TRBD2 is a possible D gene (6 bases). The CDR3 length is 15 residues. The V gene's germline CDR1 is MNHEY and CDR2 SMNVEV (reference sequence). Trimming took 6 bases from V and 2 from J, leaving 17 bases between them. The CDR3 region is CASSEVAGSPYEQYF. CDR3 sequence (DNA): TGTGCCAGCAGCGAAGTGGCGGGAAGTCCCTACGAGCAGTACTTC.

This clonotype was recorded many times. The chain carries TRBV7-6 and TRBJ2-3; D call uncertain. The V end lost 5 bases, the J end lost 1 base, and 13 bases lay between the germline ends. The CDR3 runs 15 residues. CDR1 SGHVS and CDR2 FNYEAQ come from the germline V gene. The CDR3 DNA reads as TGTGCCAGCAGCAGGGTGGACCTAGGCACAGATACGCAGTATTTT. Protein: CASSRVDLGTDTQYF.

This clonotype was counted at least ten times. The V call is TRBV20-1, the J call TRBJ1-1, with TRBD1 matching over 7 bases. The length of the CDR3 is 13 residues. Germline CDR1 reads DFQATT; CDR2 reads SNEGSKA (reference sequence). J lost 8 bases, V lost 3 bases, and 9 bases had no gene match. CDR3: CSARGFDRVEAFF. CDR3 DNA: TGCAGTGCTAGGGGTTTCGACAGGGTAGAAGCTTTCTTT.

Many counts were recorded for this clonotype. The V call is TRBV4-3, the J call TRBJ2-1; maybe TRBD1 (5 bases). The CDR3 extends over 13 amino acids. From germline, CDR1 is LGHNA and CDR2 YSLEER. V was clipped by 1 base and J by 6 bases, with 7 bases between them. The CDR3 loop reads CASSQGGGNEQFF. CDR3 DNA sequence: TGCGCCAGCAGCCAAGGGGGCGGCAATGAGCAGTTCTTC.

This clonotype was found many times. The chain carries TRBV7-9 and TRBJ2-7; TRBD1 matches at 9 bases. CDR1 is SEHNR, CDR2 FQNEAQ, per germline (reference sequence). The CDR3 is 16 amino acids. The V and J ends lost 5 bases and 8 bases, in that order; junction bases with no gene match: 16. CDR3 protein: CASSPVSGTGSLQQYF. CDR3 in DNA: TGTGCCAGCAGCCCCGTGTCCGGGACAGGGAGTCTACAGCAGTACTTC.

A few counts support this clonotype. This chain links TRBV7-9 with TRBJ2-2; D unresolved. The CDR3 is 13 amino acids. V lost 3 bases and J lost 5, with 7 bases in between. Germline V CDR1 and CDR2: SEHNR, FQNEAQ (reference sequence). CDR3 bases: TGTGCCAGCAGCTTGGGCATGACCGGGGAGCTGTTTTTT. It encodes CASSLGMTGELFF.

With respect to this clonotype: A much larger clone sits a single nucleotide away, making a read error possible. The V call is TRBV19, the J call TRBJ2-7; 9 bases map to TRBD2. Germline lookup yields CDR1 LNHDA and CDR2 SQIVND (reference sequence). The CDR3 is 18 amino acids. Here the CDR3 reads CVSSPQRRVAGVRYEQYF. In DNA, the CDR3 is TGTGTCAGTAGTCCCCAGCGTAGGGTAGCGGGAGTTAGGTACGAGCAGTACTTC.

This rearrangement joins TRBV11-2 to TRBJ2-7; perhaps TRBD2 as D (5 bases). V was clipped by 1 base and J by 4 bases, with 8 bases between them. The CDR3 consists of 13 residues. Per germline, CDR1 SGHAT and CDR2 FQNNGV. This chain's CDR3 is CASSLVREYEQYF. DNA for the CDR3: TGTGCCAGCAGCTTAGTTCGGGAATACGAGCAGTACTTC.

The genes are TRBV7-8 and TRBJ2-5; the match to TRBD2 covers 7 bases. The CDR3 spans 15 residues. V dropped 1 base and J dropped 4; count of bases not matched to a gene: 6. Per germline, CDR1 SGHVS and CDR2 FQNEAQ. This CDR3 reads CASSLDFRTRETQYF. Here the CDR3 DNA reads TGTGCCAGCAGCTTAGATTTCCGGACTAGAGAGACCCAGTACTTC.

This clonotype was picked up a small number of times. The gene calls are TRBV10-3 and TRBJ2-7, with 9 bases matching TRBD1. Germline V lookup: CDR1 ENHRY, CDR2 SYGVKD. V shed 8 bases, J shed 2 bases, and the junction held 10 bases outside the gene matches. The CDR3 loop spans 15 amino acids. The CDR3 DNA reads TGTGCCATCGGGCGATCCGGGACAGGGACCTACGAGCAGTACTTC. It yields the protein CAIGRSGTGTYEQYF.

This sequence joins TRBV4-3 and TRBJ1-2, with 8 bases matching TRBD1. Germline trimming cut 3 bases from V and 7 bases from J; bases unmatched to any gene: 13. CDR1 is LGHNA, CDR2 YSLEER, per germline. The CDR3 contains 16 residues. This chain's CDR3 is CASSQGAGGAGLGYTF. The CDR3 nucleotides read TGCGCCAGCAGCCAGGGAGCAGGGGGCGCCGGTCTTGGCTACACCTTC.

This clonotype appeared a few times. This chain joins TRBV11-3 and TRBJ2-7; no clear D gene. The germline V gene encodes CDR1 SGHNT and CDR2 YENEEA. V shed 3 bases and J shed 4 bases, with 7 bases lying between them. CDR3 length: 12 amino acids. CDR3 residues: CASSFQPYEQYF. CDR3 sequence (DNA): TGTGCCAGCAGCTTCCAGCCGTACGAGCAGTACTTC.

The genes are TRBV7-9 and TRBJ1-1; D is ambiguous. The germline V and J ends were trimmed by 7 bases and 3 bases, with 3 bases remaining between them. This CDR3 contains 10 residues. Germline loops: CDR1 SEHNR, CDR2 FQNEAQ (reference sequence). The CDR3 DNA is TGTGCCAGCAAAGACACTGAAGCTTTCTTT. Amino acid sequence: CASKDTEAFF.

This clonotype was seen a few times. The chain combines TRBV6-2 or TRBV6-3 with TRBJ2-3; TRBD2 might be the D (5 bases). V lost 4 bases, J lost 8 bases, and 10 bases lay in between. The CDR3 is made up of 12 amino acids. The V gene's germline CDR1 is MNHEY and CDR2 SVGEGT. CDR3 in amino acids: CASSSGSLTQYF. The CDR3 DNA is TGTGCCAGCAGTTCGGGGAGCCTTACGCAGTATTTT.

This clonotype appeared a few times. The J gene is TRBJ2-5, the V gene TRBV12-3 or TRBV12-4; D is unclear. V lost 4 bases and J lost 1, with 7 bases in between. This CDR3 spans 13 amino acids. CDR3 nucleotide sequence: TGTGCCAGCAGTTACGAAGCCCAAGAGACCCAGTACTTC. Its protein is CASSYEAQETQYF.

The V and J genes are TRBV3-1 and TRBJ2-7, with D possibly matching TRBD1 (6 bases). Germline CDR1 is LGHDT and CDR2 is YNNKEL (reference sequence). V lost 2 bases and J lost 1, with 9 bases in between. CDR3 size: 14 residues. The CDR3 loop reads CASSQSTGSYEQYF. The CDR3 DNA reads TGTGCCAGCAGCCAATCGACAGGTTCCTACGAGCAGTACTTC.

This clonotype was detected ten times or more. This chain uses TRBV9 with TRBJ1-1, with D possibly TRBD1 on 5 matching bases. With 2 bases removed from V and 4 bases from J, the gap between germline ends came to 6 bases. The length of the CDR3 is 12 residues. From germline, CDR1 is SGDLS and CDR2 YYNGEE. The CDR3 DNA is TGTGCCAGCAGCGTGGGGGGCACTGAAGCTTTCTTT. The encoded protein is CASSVGGTEAFF.

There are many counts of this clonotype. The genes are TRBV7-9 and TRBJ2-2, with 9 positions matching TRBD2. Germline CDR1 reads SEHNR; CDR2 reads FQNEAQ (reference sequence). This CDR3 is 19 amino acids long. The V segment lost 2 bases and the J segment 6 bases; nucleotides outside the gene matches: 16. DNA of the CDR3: TGTGCCAGCAGCTTAACCAGCGGGGGGCCCGCCCGTCACGCCGGGGAGCTGTTTTTT. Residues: CASSLTSGGPARHAGELFF.

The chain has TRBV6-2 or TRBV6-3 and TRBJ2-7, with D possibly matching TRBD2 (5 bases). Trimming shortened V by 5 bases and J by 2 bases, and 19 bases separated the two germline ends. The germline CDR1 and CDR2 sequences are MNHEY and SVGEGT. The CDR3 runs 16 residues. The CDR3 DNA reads TGTGCCAGCAGTCCAATCGGGAACAGCCTGGCCTACGAGCAGTACTTC. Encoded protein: CASSPIGNSLAYEQYF.

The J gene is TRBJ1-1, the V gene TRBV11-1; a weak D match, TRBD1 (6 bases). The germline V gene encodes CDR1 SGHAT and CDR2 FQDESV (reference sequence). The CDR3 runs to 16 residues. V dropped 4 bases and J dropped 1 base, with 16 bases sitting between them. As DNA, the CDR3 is TGTGCCAGCAGCTACGCCCGTGGACAGCCGAACACTGAAGCTTTCTTT. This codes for CASSYARGQPNTEAFF.